The clone carrying this T cell receptor (beta chain) has just one count. The antigen is undetermined. The sample belongs to a study of T cell responses to AZD1222 COVID-19 vaccine. The CDR3 contains 15 residues. Deletions cut 6 bases from V and 0 bases from J, with 14 bases between. Germline-derived CDR1 and CDR2 are MNHEY and SVGAGI. Assay used: immunoSEQ multiplex PCR; TCRdb lists only in-frame clones, some missing. The sample includes roughly 180,000 clones, 90% to 95% of them seen just once. Broader study findings: Most donors were white British, females outnumbered males, and clonal diversity was possibly underestimated.

The chain joins TRBV6-5 to TRBJ1-2; D unresolved. The sample was peripheral blood, taken on day 0 of AZD1222 vaccination. The sequence was collected from an adult in good health. The CDR3 bases are TGTGCCAGCAGATCGAGGGAGGAATCTAACTATGGCTACACCTTC. Amino acids: CASRSREESNYGYTF.